This paragraph reports one T cell receptor (beta chain). The antigen is unknown. Germline loops: CDR1 SNHLY, CDR2 FYNNEI. Trimming cost V 6 bases and J 4 bases, with 4 bases left between them. The CDR3 consists of 11 residues. This entry is derived from a study of T cell responses to AZD1222 COVID-19 vaccine. Pooled together were second doses at about 4 or about 12 weeks. Sequencing was performed with immunoSEQ multiplex PCR; in TCRdb, only in-frame clones are kept and a portion is missing. The sample includes over 140,000 clones, around 93% of them seen just once. Whole-study results and caveats: The donor cohort was predominantly white British with a female majority, and clonal diversity may have been underestimated. Reportedly, close to half of spike-specific TCRs are directed against unmutated variant regions.

The clonotype was recovered from an adult who received the AZD1222 COVID-19 vaccine. The V and J genes are TRBV2 and TRBJ1-5, with D unresolved. Material: peripheral blood, obtained 28 days after the second AZD1222 dose. The DNA for the CDR3 is TGTGCCAGCAGGGGGAATCAGCCCCAGCATTTT. It specifies CASRGNQPQHF.